This TCR beta chain stems from a study of human T cells and chemical hapten exposure. MiXCR was run by TCRdb on the RACE reads, yielding one entry per CDR3 protein. The sample shows some 64,000 distinct CDR3 sequences, approximately 10% of them seen only once. Sample time point: patch test 3, about 24 weeks after DPC sensitization. The treatment denotes: therapeutic diphenylcyclopropenone sensitization with weekly scalp DPC. A few counts support this clonotype. This specimen was whole blood, taken in connection with sensitization to the hapten diphenylcyclopropenone (DPC). This clonotype was obtained from a young woman with alopecia areata. Some clones in this sample may be carry-over from other donors' samples.

CDR3 DNA sequence: TGCAGTCCGACTTCCCTGAGCTACAATGAGCAGTTCTTC. The encoded protein is CSPTSLSYNEQFF. This chain connects TRBV20-1 to TRBJ2-1; D unclear. From germline, CDR1 is DFQATT and CDR2 SNEGSKA (reference sequence). This CDR3 region has 13 residues. The V end was cut by 8 bases, the J end by 3 bases, with 14 bases between.